This T cell receptor (beta chain) was identified in a study of cytomegalovirus exposure and HLA in healthy donors. Broader study findings: Most observed TCR sequences were rare, whereas some public TCRs were detected in many donors.

The PCR contained 60 Vbeta and 13 Jbeta primers. The method was immunoSEQ multiplex PCR; TCRdb's version includes in-frame clones alone and lacks a portion of them. The table lists over 40,000 clones, 87% of them singletons. To note about this clone: Its target is not known.

The specimen was PBMCs. The receptor was derived from a woman aged 40-49 years in good health and CMV-seropositive.

The CDR3, as DNA: TGCGCCAGCAGCCAAATTGGGACAGTCTCTGGAAACACCATATATTTT. Translating gives CASSQIGTVSGNTIYF. The V gene is TRBV4-1, the J gene TRBJ1-3; 7 bases align to TRBD1. The V gene end was trimmed by 2 bases and the J gene end by 0 bases; junction bases not matched to a gene: 4. Germline loops: CDR1 MGHRA, CDR2 YSYEKL. CDR3 length: 16 residues.